One and the same sample provided the 6 T cell receptor beta chains below, sequenced in a study of human T cells and chemical hapten exposure. Library preparation tagged each individual cDNA molecule with a unique molecular identifier. In TCRdb, the reads were re-called with MiXCR into one record per CDR3 protein. The sample consists of about 120,000 distinct CDR3 sequences, about 7.7% of them appearing once. The authors' total RNA extraction used unfractionated whole blood. The sequenced sample was whole blood. These receptors came from a human donor in good health. Some clones in this sample may be carry-over from other donors' samples.

This clonotype was seen repeatedly, ten times or more. The chain couples TRBV7-2 to TRBJ2-7; D call uncertain. The CDR3 totals 13 residues. Germline V gene data show CDR1 as SGHTA and CDR2 as FQGNSA. Trimming removed 2 bases at V and 2 bases at J, with 7 bases between. The CDR3 DNA reads TGTGCCAGCAGCTTATCGCTTACCTACGAGCAGTACTTC. It specifies CASSLSLTYEQYF. Filled out from reference TRBV7-2 and TRBJ2-7, the complete variable domain reads GAGVSQSPSNKVTEKGKDVELRCDPISGHTALYWYRQSLGQGLEFLIYFQGNSAPDKSGLPSDRFSAERTGGSVSTLTIQRTQQEDSAVYLCASSLSLTYEQYFGPGTRLTVT.

As for this clonotype: A clone one base away is much larger, so this may be a read error. The V call is TRBV5-1, the J call TRBJ2-5; no reliable D call. This CDR3 is 13 amino acids long. Looked up from germline, CDR1 is SGHRS and CDR2 is YFSETQ. V lost 2 bases to trimming and J lost 5 bases, with 10 bases between them. The CDR3 protein is CASSFWGWETQYF. The CDR3 coding sequence is TGCGCCAGCAGCTTCTGGGGTTGGGAGACCCAGTACTTC.

This clonotype was observed many times. This chain joins TRBV4-2 and TRBJ2-5, with D perhaps given as TRBD1 or TRBD2 (5 bases each). Per germline, CDR1 LGHNA and CDR2 YNFKEQ. The germline V and J ends were trimmed by 1 base and 5 bases, with 11 bases remaining between them. The CDR3 has 14 amino acids. The CDR3 reads CASSQAGEGETQYF. Here the CDR3 DNA reads TGTGCCAGCAGCCAAGCAGGAGAGGGGGAGACCCAGTACTTC.

A few counts support this clonotype. The chain links TRBV5-1 to TRBJ2-5; D may be TRBD1 or TRBD2 (5 bases each). The CDR3 totals 21 residues. V was clipped by 1 base and J by 1 base, with 29 bases between them. Germline V gives CDR1 SGHRS, CDR2 YFSETQ. CDR3 protein: CASSLLNWSRDPAVIQETQYF. The CDR3 nucleotides read TGCGCCAGCAGCTTGTTAAATTGGTCCAGGGACCCCGCGGTGATCCAAGAGACCCAGTACTTC.

This clonotype occurred a few times. The J gene is TRBJ1-1, the V gene TRBV20-1, with 12 bases identical to TRBD1. The junction had 6 bases not matched to a gene; V was cut back by 0 bases and J by 7 bases. Germline loops: CDR1 DFQATT, CDR2 SNEGSKA (reference sequence). This CDR3 is 15 amino acids long. CDR3 bases: TGCAGTGCTAGAGATCCGGGACAGGGGGCGGATGAAGCTTTCTTT. It yields the protein CSARDPGQGADEAFF.

This clonotype was observed a handful of times. The chain uses TRBV7-8 and TRBJ2-3, with 9 bases lining up with TRBD2. The V segment lost 5 bases and the J segment 1 base; nucleotides outside the gene matches: 22. The CDR3 has 21 residues. Germline CDR1 SGHVS, CDR2 FQNEAQ. The CDR3: CASSLGPLLAGVVLGTDTQYF. The CDR3 coding sequence is TGTGCCAGCAGCCTGGGGCCGTTATTAGCGGGAGTAGTTTTGGGCACAGATACGCAGTATTTT.